This T cell receptor beta chain comes out of a study of human T cells and chemical hapten exposure. TCRdb reprocessed the RACE reads with MiXCR, giving one entry per CDR3 protein. In the table there are around 74,000 distinct CDR3 sequences, around 30% of which are singletons. Time point given: patch test 1, 2 weeks after DPC sensitization. Treatment given: therapeutic diphenylcyclopropenone sensitization with weekly scalp DPC. Trimming removed 4 bases from V and 6 bases from J; junction bases left unmatched: 15. Germline V gene lookup returns CDR1 SGHTA and CDR2 FQGNSA. This CDR3 is 19 amino acids long. This clonotype came up once.

The sample here was whole blood, taken in connection with sensitization to the hapten diphenylcyclopropenone (DPC). The gene calls are TRBV7-2 and TRBJ2-1; 13 nucleotides align to TRBD2. The sequence was collected from a man in his forties with alopecia areata. Some clones in this sample may be carry-over from other donors' samples. CDR3 residues: CASSSRTSGSPRLVNEQFF. For the CDR3, the DNA is TGTGCCAGCAGCTCCAGGACTAGCGGGAGCCCCAGGTTGGTCAATGAGCAGTTCTTC.